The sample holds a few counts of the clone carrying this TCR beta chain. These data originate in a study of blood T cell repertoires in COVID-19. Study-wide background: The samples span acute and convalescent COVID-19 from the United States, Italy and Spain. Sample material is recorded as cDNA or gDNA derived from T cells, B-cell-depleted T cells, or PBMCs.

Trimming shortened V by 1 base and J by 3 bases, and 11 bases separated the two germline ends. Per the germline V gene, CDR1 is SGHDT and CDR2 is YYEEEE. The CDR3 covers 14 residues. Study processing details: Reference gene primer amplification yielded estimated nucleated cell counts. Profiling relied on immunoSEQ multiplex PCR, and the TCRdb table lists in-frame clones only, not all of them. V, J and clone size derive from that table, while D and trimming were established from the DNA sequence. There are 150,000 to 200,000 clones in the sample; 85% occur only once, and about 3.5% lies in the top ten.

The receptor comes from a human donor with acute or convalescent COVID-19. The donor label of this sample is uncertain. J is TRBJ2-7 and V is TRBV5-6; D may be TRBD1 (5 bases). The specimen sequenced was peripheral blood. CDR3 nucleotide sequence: TGTGCCAGCAGCTTGCCCTTTGACAGCTACGAGCAGTACTTC. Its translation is CASSLPFDSYEQYF.